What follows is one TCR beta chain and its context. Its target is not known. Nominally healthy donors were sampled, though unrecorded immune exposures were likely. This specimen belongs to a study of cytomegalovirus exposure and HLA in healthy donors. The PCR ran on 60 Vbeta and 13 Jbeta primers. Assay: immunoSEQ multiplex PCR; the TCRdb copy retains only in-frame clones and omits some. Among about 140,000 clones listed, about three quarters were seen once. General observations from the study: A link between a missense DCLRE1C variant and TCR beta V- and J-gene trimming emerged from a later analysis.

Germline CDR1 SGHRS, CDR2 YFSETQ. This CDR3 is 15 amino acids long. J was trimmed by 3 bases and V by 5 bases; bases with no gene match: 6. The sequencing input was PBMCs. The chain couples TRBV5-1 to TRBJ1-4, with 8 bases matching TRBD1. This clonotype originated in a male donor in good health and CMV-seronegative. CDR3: CASRPRTGPNEKLFF. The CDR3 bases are TGCGCCAGCAGACCCCGGACAGGGCCTAATGAAAAACTGTTTTTT.